This T cell receptor beta chain derives from a study of response to subunit inactivated influenza vaccine. Study-wide findings and caveats: Each seasonal flu vaccination may recruit only limited new T cells, authors suggested.

Germline lookup yields CDR1 MNHNY and CDR2 SVGAGI (reference sequence). V gave up 2 bases and J gave up 9 bases, with 11 bases separating them. The CDR3 runs to 13 residues. This clonotype was seen a few times. The antigen remains undetermined. Each CDR3 protein gets one entry after TCRdb re-called the RT-PCR reads with MiXCR. The sample has hundreds of thousands of distinct CDR3 sequences, approximately 15% seen once. The chain couples TRBV6-6 to TRBJ1-5, with D unclear. Sequences were derived from PBMCs from blood, sampled 14 to 15 days before vaccination. The origin of this receptor is a man aged 45-65 years who received an inactivated influenza vaccine. The CDR3 nucleotides are TGTGCCAGCAGTTACAAGGAGGGCGGGCCCCAGCATTTT. Its translation is CASSYKEGGPQHF.